The 27 T cell receptor beta chains below come from one sample, sequenced in a study of cytomegalovirus exposure and HLA in healthy donors. The primer mix had 60 Vbeta and 13 Jbeta primers. The assay was immunoSEQ multiplex PCR, and TCRdb's table has in-frame clones only and misses some. The sample carries 150,000 to 200,000 clones, roughly four fifths recorded once. Sequencing input: PBMCs. All receptors derive from a woman aged 35 to 49 in good health and CMV-seronegative.

The chain joins TRBV6-1 to TRBJ1-1; weak D call: TRBD1 (6 bases). The CDR3 runs to 14 residues. V dropped 5 bases and J dropped 6 bases, with 16 bases sitting between them. Germline V gene sequence: CDR1 MNHNS, CDR2 SASEGT. CDR3: CASSSFSQGPEAFF. CDR3 nucleotide sequence: TGTGCCAGCAGTTCGTTCTCCCAGGGGCCTGAAGCTTTCTTT.

The rearrangement uses TRBV7-8 and TRBJ2-1; 8 bases are shared with TRBD2. This CDR3 spans 18 amino acids. CDR1 and CDR2 (germline): SGHVS, FQNEAQ. J gave up 5 bases and V 1 base, and 13 bases lay outside the gene matches. The CDR3 region has the DNA TGTGCCAGCAGCTTAGAAGCTGTATGGGGGACTAGTCACAATGAGCAGTTCTTC. This gives the protein CASSLEAVWGTSHNEQFF.

This clone has only a few counts. The V call is TRBV28, the J call TRBJ2-7; D unresolved. The germline CDR1 and CDR2 sequences are MDHEN and SYDVKM. Trimming cost V 4 bases and J 1 base, with 14 bases left between them. This CDR3 spans 15 amino acids. CDR3 in amino acids: CASSSTRLLSYEQYF. The CDR3 region has the DNA TGTGCCAGCAGTTCTACACGACTGCTTTCCTACGAGCAGTACTTC.

The CDR3 region is CASSPWDRGTEAFF. CDR3 nucleotides: TGTGCCAGCAGTCCCTGGGACAGAGGAACTGAAGCTTTCTTT. This sequence joins TRBV27 and TRBJ1-1, with TRBD1 identical over 7 bases. The germline V gene has CDR1 MNHEY and CDR2 SMNVEV (reference sequence). V shed 5 bases and J 5 bases; nucleotides not matched to a gene: 8. The CDR3 spans 14 residues.

V usage is TRBV25-1 and J usage is TRBJ2-7; D perhaps matches TRBD1 (6 bases). The germline V and J ends were trimmed by 2 bases and 0 bases, with 11 bases remaining between them. The CDR3 runs 15 residues. Germline V CDR1 and CDR2: MGHDK, SYGVNS. DNA of the CDR3: TGTGCCAGCAGTGAACGGGGACACCTCTCCTACGAGCAGTACTTC. Amino acids: CASSERGHLSYEQYF.

In DNA, the CDR3 is TGTGCCAGCAGTTTAACGAGCTACGAGCAGTACTTC. Amino acid sequence: CASSLTSYEQYF. The rearrangement links TRBV28 to TRBJ2-7; D gene ambiguous. V was cut by 2 bases and J by 3 bases, with 5 bases left in between. Germline CDR1 and CDR2: MDHEN and SYDVKM. The CDR3 is 12 residues long.

The gene calls are TRBV9 and TRBJ2-3; 7 positions match TRBD2. Trimming took 4 bases from V and 6 from J; bases not matched to a gene: 11. This CDR3 spans 15 amino acids. Germline V gene data show CDR1 as SGDLS and CDR2 as YYNGEE. In DNA, the CDR3 is TGTGCCAGCAGCCCCAGCGGGATGCTGGTGGATACGCAGTATTTT. This sequence encodes CASSPSGMLVDTQYF.

The CDR3 is CASSLDETGRNNEQFF. The CDR3 bases are TGCGCCAGCAGCTTGGACGAGACGGGAAGAAACAATGAGCAGTTCTTC. The rearrangement links TRBV5-1 to TRBJ2-1; perhaps TRBD2 as D (5 bases). CDR1 is SGHRS, CDR2 YFSETQ, per germline. This CDR3 has 16 residues. V was shortened by 0 bases and J by 5 bases, with 15 bases between the two germline ends.

The CDR3 sequence is CASSPGLALQFF. CDR3 bases: TGTGCCAGCAGCCCCGGACTAGCCTTGCAGTTCTTC. This rearrangement joins TRBV9 to TRBJ2-1; TRBD2 agrees at 8 bases. This CDR3 is 12 amino acids long. In germline, CDR1 is SGDLS, CDR2 YYNGEE. V dropped 4 bases and J dropped 12; count of bases not matched to a gene: 6. The entire variable domain, with the rest obtained from reference TRBV9 and TRBJ2-1, is as follows: DSGVTQTPKHLITATGQRVTLRCSPRSGDLSVYWYQQSLDQGLQFLIQYYNGEERAKGNILERFSAQQFPDLHSELNLSSLELGDSALYFCASSPGLALQFFGPGTRLTVL.

V usage is TRBV5-1 and J usage is TRBJ2-1, with 11 bases lining up with TRBD2. J gave up 7 bases and V 2 bases, and 2 bases lay outside the gene matches. The CDR3 spans 14 residues. Germline loops: CDR1 SGHRS, CDR2 YFSETQ. CDR3 nucleotides: TGCGCCAGCAGCTTCGGGACTAGCGGTAATGAGCAGTTCTTC. Its translation is CASSFGTSGNEQFF. The variable domain in full, completed from reference TRBV5-1 and TRBJ2-1, reads KAGVTQTPRYLIKTRGQQVTLSCSPISGHRSVSWYQQTPGQGLQFLFEYFSETQRNKGNFPGRFSGRQFSNSRSEMNVSTLELGDSALYLCASSFGTSGNEQFFGPGTRLTVL.

The rearrangement joins TRBV5-1 to TRBJ2-7; no clear D gene. The V end lost 0 bases, the J end lost 1 base, and 5 bases lay between the germline ends. Looked up from germline, CDR1 is SGHRS and CDR2 is YFSETQ. This CDR3 spans 13 amino acids. The CDR3 DNA reads TGCGCCAGCAGCTTGGACGGTTCCTACGAGCAGTACTTC. Its protein product is CASSLDGSYEQYF.

The rearrangement uses TRBV6-5 and TRBJ1-1; D is undetermined. Germline V CDR1 and CDR2: MNHEY, SVGAGI. The V gene lost 5 bases and the J gene lost 0 bases, with 10 bases spanning the gap. CDR3 length equals 14 residues. In nucleotides, the CDR3 is TGTGCCAGCAGTAAACTATTAATGAACACTGAAGCTTTCTTT. It specifies CASSKLLMNTEAFF.

The rearrangement joins TRBV19 to TRBJ2-2; 8 bases are a match to TRBD2. The CDR3 covers 15 residues. Germline values: CDR1 LNHDA, CDR2 SQIVND (reference sequence). V was clipped by 7 bases and J by 6 bases; unmatched bases: 10. The CDR3 coding sequence is TGTGCCAGTAATCCGGGACTAGGCATAGCCGGGGAGCTGTTTTTT. As protein: CASNPGLGIAGELFF. Filled out from reference TRBV19 and TRBJ2-2, the complete variable domain reads DGGITQSPKYLFRKEGQNVTLSCEQNLNHDAMYWYRQDPGQGLRLIYYSQIVNDFQKGDIAEGYSVSREKKESFPLTVTSAQKNPTAFYLCASNPGLGIAGELFFGEGSRLTVL.

V usage is TRBV5-1 and J usage is TRBJ2-7, with TRBD2 identical over 10 bases. The CDR3 sequence is 16 residues long. Trimming removed 4 bases from V and 3 bases from J; junction bases left unmatched: 10. The germline V gene encodes CDR1 SGHRS and CDR2 YFSETQ. The CDR3 DNA sequence: TGCGCCAGCAGCGAAACCACTAGCGGGATGATCTACGAGCAGTACTTC. This gives the protein CASSETTSGMIYEQYF.

The J gene is TRBJ2-7, the V gene TRBV5-4, with 12 bases identical to TRBD1. The CDR3 runs to 17 residues. Germline CDR1 is SGHNT and CDR2 is YYREEE (reference sequence). After removal of 4 bases from V and 4 bases from J, the junction contained 12 bases not matched to a gene. The DNA of the CDR3 is TGTGCCAGCAGCCTAAAATCCCGGGACAGGGGGCGATACGAGCAGTACTTC. The encoded protein is CASSLKSRDRGRYEQYF.

The V call is TRBV28, the J call TRBJ2-5; 8 bases align to TRBD2. The J call could be wrong; TRBJ2-7 is a better fit for the DNA end. The CDR3 has 12 amino acids. The germline V gene encodes CDR1 MDHEN and CDR2 SYDVKM. CDR3 in DNA: TGTGCCATCGGACTAGCCCCCTACGAGCAGTACTTC. Residues: CAIGLAPYEQYF.

The chain joins TRBV30 to TRBJ1-5, with 8 bases identical to TRBD1. Germline V gene sequence: CDR1 GTSNPN, CDR2 SVGIG (reference sequence). The J segment lost 6 bases and the V segment lost 0 bases, leaving 10 bases of the junction unmatched. The CDR3 runs to 16 residues. DNA of the CDR3: TGTGCCTGGAGTGTCCCAGGGGGCAGGTGGGGTCAGCCCCAGCATTTT. As protein: CAWSVPGGRWGQPQHF.

The chain has TRBV7-9 and TRBJ2-3, with a possible D match to TRBD1 (5 bases). V was pared by 5 bases and J by 0 bases, with 12 bases between. This CDR3 contains 15 residues. In germline, CDR1 is SEHNR, CDR2 FQNEAQ (reference sequence). The CDR3 loop is CASSLTGTSTDTQYF. The CDR3 nucleotides read TGTGCCAGCAGCCTCACAGGCACTAGCACAGATACGCAGTATTTT.

This clone was counted between two and nine times. Different DNA sequences within this sample yield the same CDR3. The chain couples TRBV28 to TRBJ1-4; TRBD1 matches 7 bases. Per the germline V gene, CDR1 is MDHEN and CDR2 is SYDVKM. The V and J ends lost 6 bases and 2 bases, in that order; junction bases with no gene match: 3. The CDR3 consists of 14 residues. The CDR3 loop reads CASRPGQTNEKLFF. DNA for the CDR3: TGTGCCAGCAGACCGGGACAGACTAATGAAAAACTGTTTTTT.

This clone showed up just a few times. The chain links TRBV30 to TRBJ1-1; D is undetermined. The V end lost 3 bases, the J end lost 11 bases, and 13 bases lay between the germline ends. CDR3 length: 11 amino acids. The germline CDR1 and CDR2 sequences are GTSNPN and SVGIG (reference sequence). CDR3 sequence (DNA): TGTGCCTGGAGGACGGAGTGGAAGGCTTTCTTT. This sequence encodes CAWRTEWKAFF.

This chain links TRBV27 with TRBJ2-2; 9 nucleotides agree with TRBD2. The length of the CDR3 is 16 residues. Germline values: CDR1 MNHEY, CDR2 SMNVEV (reference sequence). The V gene end was trimmed by 4 bases and the J gene end by 5 bases; junction bases not matched to a gene: 8. The CDR3 DNA follows: TGTGCCAGCAGTTCCCTAGGACTAGCGTCTACCGGGGAGCTGTTTTTT. Its translation is CASSSLGLASTGELFF.

This clone was counted only a few times. The V gene is TRBV6-1, the J gene TRBJ1-1, with 10 bases lining up with TRBD1. CDR1 MNHNS and CDR2 SASEGT come from the germline V gene. V shed 2 bases, J shed 11 bases, and the junction held 5 bases outside the gene matches. The CDR3 is made up of 13 amino acids. The CDR3 region has the DNA TGTGCCAGCAGTGAAAGGGACAGGGGTATTGCTTTCTTT. This sequence encodes CASSERDRGIAFF.

This chain links TRBV6-6 with TRBJ2-1; no clear D gene. Trimming pared 2 bases from V and 4 bases from J, leaving 3 bases between. Germline CDR1 MNHNY, CDR2 SVGAGI (reference sequence). The CDR3 has 12 amino acids. The CDR3 nucleotides are TGTGCCAGCAGTTACCTGTACAATGAGCAGTTCTTC. Its translation is CASSYLYNEQFF.

The chain carries TRBV7-9 and TRBJ2-7; 7 bases align to TRBD2. The germline CDR1 and CDR2 sequences are SEHNR and FQNEAQ (reference sequence). V dropped 0 bases and J dropped 6; count of bases not matched to a gene: 2. The CDR3 contains 13 residues. As DNA, the CDR3 is TGTGCCAGCAGCTTAGCAGGGAGGGGCGAGCAGTACTTC. Its translation is CASSLAGRGEQYF.

The sample holds a few counts of this clone. The chain combines TRBV7-9 with TRBJ1-1; tentative D call: TRBD1 (5 bases). Germline CDR1 SEHNR, CDR2 FQNEAQ (reference sequence). The CDR3 runs 11 residues. Trimming pared 9 bases from V and 8 bases from J, leaving 13 bases between. CDR3 in amino acids: CASRRGTEAFF. The CDR3, as DNA: TGTGCCAGTAGGAGGGGTACCGAAGCTTTCTTT.

This clone has more than one count but fewer than ten. The chain employs TRBV6-1 and TRBJ1-5; 8 bases agree with TRBD1. V shed 4 bases, J shed 9 bases, and the junction held 11 bases outside the gene matches. The CDR3 covers 15 residues. Germline V gene lookup returns CDR1 MNHNS and CDR2 SASEGT. The CDR3 DNA reads TGTGCCAGCAGTGCCACCACAGGGGGGGAATGGCCCCAGCATTTT. It codes for CASSATTGGEWPQHF.

The chain carries TRBV6-5 and TRBJ2-7; 9 nucleotides align to TRBD2. Per germline, CDR1 MNHEY and CDR2 SVGAGI. Trimming removed 6 bases from V and 6 bases from J; junction bases left unmatched: 12. This CDR3 is built from 15 residues. CDR3 sequence reads: CASRPFIAGASEQYF. CDR3 coding DNA: TGTGCCAGCAGACCCTTTATAGCGGGAGCGAGCGAGCAGTACTTC.